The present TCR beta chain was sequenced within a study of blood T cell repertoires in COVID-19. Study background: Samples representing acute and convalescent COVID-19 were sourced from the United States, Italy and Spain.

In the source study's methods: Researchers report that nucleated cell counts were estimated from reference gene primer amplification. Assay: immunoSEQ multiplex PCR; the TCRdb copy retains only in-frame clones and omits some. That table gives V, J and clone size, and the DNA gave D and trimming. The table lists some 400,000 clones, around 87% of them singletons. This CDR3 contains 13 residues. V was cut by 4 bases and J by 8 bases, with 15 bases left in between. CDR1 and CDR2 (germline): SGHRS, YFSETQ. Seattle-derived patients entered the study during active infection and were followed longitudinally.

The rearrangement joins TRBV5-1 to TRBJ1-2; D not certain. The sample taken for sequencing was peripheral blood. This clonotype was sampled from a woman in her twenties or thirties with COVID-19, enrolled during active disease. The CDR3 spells CASSPIKGEGYTF. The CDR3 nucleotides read TGCGCCAGCAGCCCGATAAAAGGAGAAGGCTACACCTTC.